This TCR beta chain stems from a study of shared clonotypes between healthy human individuals. Across several immunoSEQ plates, the genomic DNA of each subset was split evenly. Assay: immunoSEQ multiplex PCR; the TCRdb copy retains only in-frame clones and omits some. The sample records 400,000 to 550,000 clones, roughly 85% being singletons. The ends were cut back, 1 base at V and 4 bases at J, with 11 bases in the middle. CDR1 and CDR2 from the germline V gene are MGHRA and YSYEKL. The CDR3 loop spans 15 amino acids. The TCR originated in a woman in her thirties or forties in good health. Some clones in this sample may be carry-over from other donors' samples. J is TRBJ1-5 and V is TRBV4-1; D remains unclear. The specimen sequenced was PBMCs. The CDR3 here is CASSQGLGRNQPQHF. Written as DNA, the CDR3 is TGCGCCAGCAGCCAAGGCTTGGGAAGAAATCAGCCCCAGCATTTT.